One sample yielded the 2 T cell receptor beta chains listed below, sequenced in a study of blood T cell repertoires in COVID-19. Profiled with immunoSEQ multiplex PCR; TCRdb holds only in-frame clones, not every one. Altogether around 300,000 clones are present, around 90% being singletons, with the ten largest covering 0.85% to 0.95%. The sample was peripheral blood. These receptors came from a woman in her thirties or forties who had recovered from COVID-19.

The chain has TRBV7-8 and TRBJ2-1, with 11 bases aligning to TRBD2. The germline V gene has CDR1 SGHVS and CDR2 FQNEAQ. CDR3 length equals 19 residues. V dropped 5 bases and J dropped 0; count of bases not matched to a gene: 12. CDR3 sequence reads: CASSKGLADFLSSYNEQFF. CDR3 nucleotide sequence: TGTGCCAGCAGCAAGGGACTAGCGGACTTTCTTAGCTCCTACAATGAGCAGTTCTTC. The full variable domain, its missing parts supplied by reference TRBV7-8 and TRBJ2-1, is GAGVSQSPRYKVAKRGQDVALRCDPISGHVSLFWYQQALGQGPEFLTYFQNEAQLDKSGLPSDRFFAERPEGSVSTLKIQRTQQEDSAVYLCASSKGLADFLSSYNEQFFGPGTRLTVL.

The V and J genes are TRBV4-1 and TRBJ2-1, with D possibly matching TRBD2 (5 bases). CDR1 and CDR2 (germline): MGHRA, YSYEKL. V gave up 4 bases and J gave up 4 bases, with 23 bases separating them. This CDR3 is 18 amino acids long. In nucleotides, the CDR3 is TGCGCCAGCAGCCGGATACCCCTTGGAGGAGATGGGTACAATGAGCAGTTCTTC. Protein: CASSRIPLGGDGYNEQFF.